This paragraph reports one T cell receptor beta chain. Its target antigen remains unknown. The sample holds no much larger clone one base away, and base qualities are not on file. The CDR3 contains 13 residues, cysteine and phenylalanine counted. The sequence is cut down to CDR3 DNA, 39 bases in frame from base 1. After removal of 5 bases from V and 7 bases from J, the junction retains 4 bases not matched to a gene. CDR1 MNHEY and CDR2 SVGAGI were looked up in the germline V gene. In total, roughly 670 healthy bone marrow donors made up the cohort. At the time of sampling, all cohort members were nominally healthy, though unrecorded immune exposures were likely present. The donor tested CMV seronegative and was one of the 352 seronegative cohort members. Each donor provided a peripheral blood sample, and peripheral blood mononuclear cells were used for TCR beta sequencing. Genomic DNA extraction from the blood cell samples was performed with the Qiagen DNeasy Blood Extraction Kit.

The sample belongs to a study of cytomegalovirus exposure and HLA in healthy donors (dated by TCRdb to 2017 to 2019). About the study as a whole: According to an earlier analysis of a few hundred of the donors, roughly 180 million T cells yielded roughly 110 million unique TCR beta sequences and about 280 Gb of sequence data. Among 300 to 500 genotyped donors of the cohort, an average of approximately 240,000 unique TCR beta nucleotide sequences was sequenced per donor, of which about 18% were non-productive. Class I and class II HLA loci were covered by the typing at four-digit resolution. An earlier analysis of roughly 580 of the donors used high-throughput TCR beta sequencing to judge whether each TCR beta V gene segment behaved as functional or pseudogenic. The later analysis used no new phenotypic data to find candidate immune exposures, relying instead on TCR beta sequences and their occurrence across donors. The number of donors typed differed by locus, with roughly 620-630 for A, B, C, DRB1 and DQB1, around 500 for DQA1, 600 to 610 for DPA1, and some 470 for DPB1. To predict cytomegalovirus infection status, the study brought together high-throughput TCR immunosequencing, statistical association of individual TCRs with disease status, and machine learning. The T cell repertoires of around 670 subjects were profiled by immunosequencing and related to cytomegalovirus serostatus. Donor age, sex, ethnicity and CMV serostatus were compiled alongside the repertoire data. Along with the roughly 710-subject first cohort, a separate validation cohort of 120 different subjects was used. A later analysis re-analyzed previously published TCR beta repertoires from 600 to 850 donors and added high-resolution HLA genotyping to study TCR occurrence patterns. An early release covering 500 to 750 HLA-typed donors comprised approximately 290 gigabases of sequencing data and about 90 million unique TCR sequences. The study aimed to test whether signatures of past pathogen exposure could be identified by cataloging public T cell receptors. Genome-wide SNP genotypes for about three fifths of the roughly 670 donors were used in a later genetic analysis, which treated that subset as a discovery cohort. Of the 398 genotyped donors, about 84% fell in the genetic ancestry cluster associated with self-reported Caucasian donors. Every repertoire in the discovery cohort had been generated on one and the same sequencing platform. Because of strong linkage in the cohort, roughly five DR-DQ haplotypes were treated as single units for association and clustering.

The investigation overall reported the following: The presence/absence analyses assumed that sequencing depth was roughly uniform across donors, and that assumption may not be true. HLA typing was unavailable for some donors at each locus, so association tests used only the typed subset. A group of highly shared sequence variants was considered likely to be a technical artifact of the sequencing pipeline. In a later analysis, most CMV-associated TCR beta chains were found to appear HLA-restricted, with HLA associations seemingly driven largely by CMV exposure. Most TCR sequences were seen in very few donors, while some public TCRs were found in many individuals. Specific HLA alleles were associated with 16,951 TCR beta sequences at a false discovery rate of 0.05 in a later analysis. A later analysis found that TCR association rates varied across HLA loci, with DRB1 alleles showing the most associated TCRs and HLA-C alleles the fewest. According to a later genetic analysis, donors in an Asian-associated ancestry cluster had fewer N-insertions in productive TCRs than the approximately 670-donor mean. Some IMGT-functional V segments, including TRBV6-2 and TRBV6-3, could not be told apart with the 87-base-pair reads, so those segments were excluded. Strong co-occurrence of HLA alleles, especially DR and DQ, made assigning TCR associations to individual alleles difficult. In a later analysis, HLA-associated TCR beta chains were found to be more clonally expanded and to have lower generation probabilities than equally common non-associated chains. The study gave a list of 150 to 200 TCR beta chains associated with cytomegalovirus. The earlier analysis of 587 of the donors excluded approximately 15 rarely observed V segments, including chromosome 9 orphons, because counts were too low. Several of the top co-occurrence clusters appeared to be linked to parvovirus B19, influenza, CMV and Epstein-Barr virus, according to a later analysis. In a later genetic analysis, a missense DCLRE1C variant was associated with V-gene and J-gene trimming of TCR beta chains, and the association was replicated in an independent cohort. The only immune exposure information available for the cohort was CMV serostatus. In both the original and validation cohorts, the classifier was reported to diagnose cytomegalovirus status with high specificity and sensitivity. It was suggested by the authors that the approach could potentially be generalized to other disease states and immunological phenotypes. An earlier analysis of approximately 530 of the donors showed that most TCR beta V segments appeared in productive rearrangements either about 87% or about 30% of the time, which broadly matched IMGT annotations. Only TCR beta chains were sequenced in this cohort, and the absence of alpha or paired-chain data limited detectable features. Correlated functional status among segregating V segments might reflect linkage disequilibrium, but an unknown experimental factor could not be ruled out. In vitro tests confirmed that a few of the cytomegalovirus-associated TCR beta chains recognize cytomegalovirus antigens. A further reported finding was that TCR beta sequences accurately predicted the HLA-A and HLA-B alleles for most subjects in the first cohort.

Library construction relied on the immunoSEQ multiplex PCR assay. For the multiplex PCR, a mixture combining 60 forward primers for TCR Vbeta segments and 13 reverse primers for TCR Jbeta segments was used. A multiplex PCR assay on genomic DNA amplified the CDR3 region of rearranged TCR beta genes. The Illumina HiSeq System was used to sequence the amplified TCR beta libraries as 87-base-pair reads. The paper's processing steps were these. A later analysis tallied roughly 76 million unique TCR beta chains across the 666 repertoires, and about 12 million of those chains were shared by two or more donors. A nearest-neighbor algorithm error-corrected the raw reads and collapsed the reads into unique sequences, merging closely related sequences to remove PCR and sequencing errors. CDR3 sequences were aligned to IMGT reference sequences to assign V, D and J gene segments. For a sequence to be retained, a match of at least six nucleotides was required to both a V gene segment and a J gene segment. Rearrangements were classified as productive when the CDR3 lacked stop codons and remained in frame with V and J, and all other rearrangements were classified as non-productive. Following IMGT convention, CDR3 was defined as the stretch from the second conserved V-encoded cysteine to the conserved J-encoded phenylalanine. Sequences without an unambiguous match to a single V gene segment were excluded from the earlier analysis of about 600 of the donors. An earlier analysis of 587 of the donors called V segments functional above 56.7% productive rearrangements and segregating when the between-donor standard deviation exceeded 5%. A statistical classification framework was built to diagnose cytomegalovirus status from the catalog of TCR beta chain sequences. V and J gene assignment, in a later analysis, came from comparing TCR nucleotide sequences with IMGT/GENE-DB human TR gene sequences. A later analysis assigned CDR3 sequences and most-parsimonious VDJ recombination scenarios with the TCRdist pipeline. In a later analysis, each TCR beta chain was defined by its CDR3 amino acid sequence together with its V-gene family, and reads without a unique V-gene family were excluded. To address suspected cross-contamination and a sequencing artifact, a later analysis removed 450 to 700 highly shared, low-generation-probability nucleotide sequences. For each public chain, a later analysis derived a clonal expansion index from normalized ranks of inferred template counts within each repertoire. In a later analysis, generation probabilities were computed using a VDJ recombination model fitted to out-of-frame rearrangements, and the results were checked against IGoR. Hypergeometric tests were used in a later analysis to score TCR-TCR, TCR-HLA and TCR-CMV co-occurrence, with a repertoire-size bias correction applied to the TCR pairs. False discovery rates were estimated in a later analysis by permuting HLA or CMV assignments 20 times. A later analysis grouped co-occurring TCRs with DBSCAN, adding TCRdist sequence similarity when clustering within HLA-allele-positive subsets. Repertoires with fewer than 30,000 or more than 120,000 public chains were left out of co-occurrence clustering, as were several repertoires with anomalous nucleotide sharing. TCRdb took over this immuneACCESS table, retaining in-frame rearrangements with V and J assigned. Such tables are incomplete; in checked studies, under half of the missing clones stem from an unresolved V gene, and the remainder is unexplained. V, J and clone size reflect that table, while D and trimming were determined from the DNA. The sample profile shows fewer than 250,000 clones; around 80% of them were found once. In total, the top ten clones hold roughly 0.71% of the sample.

Sample: PBMCs. This receptor was identified in a boy younger than 10 in good health and CMV-seronegative. The chain links TRBV6-5 with TRBJ1-5; 8 nucleotides in the junction match TRBD1. The CDR3 protein: CASSQGAEQPQHF. The sequenced DNA: TGTGCCAGCAGTCAGGGGGCGGAACAGCCCCAGCATTTT.